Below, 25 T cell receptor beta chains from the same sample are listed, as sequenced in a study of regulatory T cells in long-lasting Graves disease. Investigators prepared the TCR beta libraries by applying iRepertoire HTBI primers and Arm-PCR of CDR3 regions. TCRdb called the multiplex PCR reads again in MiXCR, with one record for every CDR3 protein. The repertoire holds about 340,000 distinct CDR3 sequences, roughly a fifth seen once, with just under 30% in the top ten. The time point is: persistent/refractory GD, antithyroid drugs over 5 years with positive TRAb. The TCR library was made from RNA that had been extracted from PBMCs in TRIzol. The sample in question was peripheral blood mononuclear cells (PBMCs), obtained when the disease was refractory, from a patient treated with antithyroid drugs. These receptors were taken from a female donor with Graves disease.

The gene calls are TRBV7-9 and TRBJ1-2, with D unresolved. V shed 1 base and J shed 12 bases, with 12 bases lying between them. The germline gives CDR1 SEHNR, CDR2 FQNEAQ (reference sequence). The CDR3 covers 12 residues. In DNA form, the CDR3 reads TGTGCCAGCAGCTTAGGAGGAGACTTGGACACCTTC. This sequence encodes CASSLGGDLDTF.

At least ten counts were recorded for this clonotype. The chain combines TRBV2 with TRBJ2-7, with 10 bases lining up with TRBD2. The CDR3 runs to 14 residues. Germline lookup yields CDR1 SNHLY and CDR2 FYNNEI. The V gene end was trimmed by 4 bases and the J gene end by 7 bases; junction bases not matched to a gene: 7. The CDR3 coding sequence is TGTGCCAGCAGTGGCCGGACTAGCGGTGGGGAGCAGTACTTC. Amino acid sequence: CASSGRTSGGEQYF.

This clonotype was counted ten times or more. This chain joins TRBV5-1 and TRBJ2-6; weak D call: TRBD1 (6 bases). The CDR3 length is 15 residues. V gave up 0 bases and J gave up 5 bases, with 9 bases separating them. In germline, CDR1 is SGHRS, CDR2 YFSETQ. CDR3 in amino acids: CASSLVGQRANVLTF. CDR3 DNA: TGCGCCAGCAGCTTGGTCGGACAGCGGGCCAACGTCCTGACTTTC.

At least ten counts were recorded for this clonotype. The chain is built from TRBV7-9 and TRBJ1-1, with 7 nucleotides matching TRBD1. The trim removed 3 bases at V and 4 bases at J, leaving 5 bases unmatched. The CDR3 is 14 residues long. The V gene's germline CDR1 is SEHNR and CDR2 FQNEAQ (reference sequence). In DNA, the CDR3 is TGTGCCAGCAGCTTTGACAGGGCTAGCACTGAAGCTTTCTTT. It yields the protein CASSFDRASTEAFF.

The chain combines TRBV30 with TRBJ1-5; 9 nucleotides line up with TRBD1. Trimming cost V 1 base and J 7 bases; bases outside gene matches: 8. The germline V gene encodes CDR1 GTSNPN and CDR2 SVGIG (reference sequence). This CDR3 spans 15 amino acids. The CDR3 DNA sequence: TGTGCCTGGAGTGGGACAGGGGCCGGGGGGCAGCCCCAGCATTTT. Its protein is CAWSGTGAGGQPQHF.

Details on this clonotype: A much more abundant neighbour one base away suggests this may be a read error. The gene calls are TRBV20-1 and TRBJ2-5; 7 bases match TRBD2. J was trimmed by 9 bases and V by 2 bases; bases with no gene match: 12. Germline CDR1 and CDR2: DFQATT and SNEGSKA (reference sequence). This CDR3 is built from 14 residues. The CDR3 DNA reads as TGCAGTGCTAGACCGGGAGGCTCGAGTGAGGCCCAGTACTTC. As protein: CSARPGGSSEAQYF.

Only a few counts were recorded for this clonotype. CDR3 sequence reads: CASKGVYTEAFF. CDR3 nucleotide sequence: TGTGCCAGCAAGGGTGTTTACACTGAAGCTTTCTTT. The chain carries TRBV3-1 and TRBJ1-1, with D unclear. This CDR3 is 12 amino acids long. V gave up 7 bases and J gave up 3 bases, with 9 bases separating them. Germline values: CDR1 LGHDT, CDR2 YNNKEL (reference sequence).

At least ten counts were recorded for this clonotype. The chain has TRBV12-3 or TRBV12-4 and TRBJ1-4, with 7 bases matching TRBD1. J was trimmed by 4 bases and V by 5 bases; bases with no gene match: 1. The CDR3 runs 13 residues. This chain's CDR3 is CASSGTVNEKLFF. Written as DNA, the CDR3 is TGTGCCAGCAGTGGGACAGTTAATGAAAAACTGTTTTTT.

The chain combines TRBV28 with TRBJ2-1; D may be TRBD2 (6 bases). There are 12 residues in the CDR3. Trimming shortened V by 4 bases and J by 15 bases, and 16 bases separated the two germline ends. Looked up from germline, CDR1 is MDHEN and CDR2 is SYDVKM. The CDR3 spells CASSSPTRGAFF. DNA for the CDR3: TGTGCCAGCAGTTCCCCGACACGCGGGGCGTTCTTC.

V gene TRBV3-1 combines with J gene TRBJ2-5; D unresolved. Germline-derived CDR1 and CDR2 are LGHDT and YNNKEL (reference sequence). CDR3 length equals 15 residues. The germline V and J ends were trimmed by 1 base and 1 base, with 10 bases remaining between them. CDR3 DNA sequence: TGTGCCAGCAGCCAAGGTACATCCAGCCAAGAGACCCAGTACTTC. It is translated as CASSQGTSSQETQYF.

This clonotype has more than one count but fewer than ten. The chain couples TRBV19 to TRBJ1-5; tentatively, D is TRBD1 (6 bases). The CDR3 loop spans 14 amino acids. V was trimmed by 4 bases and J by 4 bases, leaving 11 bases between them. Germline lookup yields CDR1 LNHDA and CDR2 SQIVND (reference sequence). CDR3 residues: CASSNRDTNQPQHF. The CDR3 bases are TGTGCCAGTAGTAACCGGGACACGAATCAGCCCCAGCATTTT.

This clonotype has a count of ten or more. The CDR3 sequence is CASSLGNQKYF. The DNA for the CDR3 is TGTGCCAGCAGCTTGGGCAATCAAAAGTACTTC. The V and J genes are TRBV5-5 and TRBJ2-7; D not certain. This CDR3 spans 11 amino acids. The germline V and J ends were trimmed by 0 bases and 11 bases, with 9 bases remaining between them. Germline-derived CDR1 and CDR2 are SGHKS and YYEKEE (reference sequence).

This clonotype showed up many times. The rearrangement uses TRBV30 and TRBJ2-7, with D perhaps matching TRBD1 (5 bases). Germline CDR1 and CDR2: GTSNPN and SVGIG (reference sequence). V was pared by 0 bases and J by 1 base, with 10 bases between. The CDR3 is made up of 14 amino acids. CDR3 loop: CAWSVRTTSYEQYF. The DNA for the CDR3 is TGTGCCTGGAGTGTACGGACAACGTCCTACGAGCAGTACTTC.

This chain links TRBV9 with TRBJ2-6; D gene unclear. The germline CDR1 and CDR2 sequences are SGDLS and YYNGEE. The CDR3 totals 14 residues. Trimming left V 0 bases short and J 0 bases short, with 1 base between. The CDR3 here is CASSVGSGANVLTF. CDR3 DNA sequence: TGTGCCAGCAGCGTAGGCTCTGGGGCCAACGTCCTGACTTTC.

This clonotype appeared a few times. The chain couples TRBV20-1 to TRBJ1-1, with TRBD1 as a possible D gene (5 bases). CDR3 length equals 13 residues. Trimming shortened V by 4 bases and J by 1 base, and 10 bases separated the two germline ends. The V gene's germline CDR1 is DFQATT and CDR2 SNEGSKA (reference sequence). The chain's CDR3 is CSANRQGNTEAFF. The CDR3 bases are TGCAGTGCTAACCGTCAGGGGAACACTGAAGCTTTCTTT.

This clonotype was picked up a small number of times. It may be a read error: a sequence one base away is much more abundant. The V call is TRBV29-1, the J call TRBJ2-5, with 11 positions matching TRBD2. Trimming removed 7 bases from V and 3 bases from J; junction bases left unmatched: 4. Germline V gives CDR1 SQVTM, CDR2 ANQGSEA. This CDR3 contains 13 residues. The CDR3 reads CSGQTSGEETQYF. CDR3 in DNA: TGCAGCGGTCAGACTAGCGGGGAAGAGACCCAGTACTTC.

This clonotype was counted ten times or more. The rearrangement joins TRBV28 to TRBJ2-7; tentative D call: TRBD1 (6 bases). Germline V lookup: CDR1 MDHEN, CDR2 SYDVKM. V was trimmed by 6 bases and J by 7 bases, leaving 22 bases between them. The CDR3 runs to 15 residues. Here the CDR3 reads CASSLGTRRAPEQYF. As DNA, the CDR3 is TGTGCCAGCAGCCTCGGGACACGCCGGGCACCGGAGCAGTACTTC.

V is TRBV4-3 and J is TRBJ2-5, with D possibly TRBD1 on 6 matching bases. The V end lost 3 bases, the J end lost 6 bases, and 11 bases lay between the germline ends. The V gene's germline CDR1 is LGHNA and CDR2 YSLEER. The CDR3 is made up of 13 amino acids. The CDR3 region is CASSHVQGQTQYF. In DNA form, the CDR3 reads TGCGCCAGCAGCCATGTACAGGGTCAGACCCAGTACTTC.

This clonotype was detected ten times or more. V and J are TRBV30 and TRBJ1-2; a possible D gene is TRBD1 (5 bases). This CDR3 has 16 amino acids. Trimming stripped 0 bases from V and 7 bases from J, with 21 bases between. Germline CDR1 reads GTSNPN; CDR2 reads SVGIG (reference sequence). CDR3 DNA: TGTGCCTGGAGTGTACGGTGGGGCAGATTCCTCGGTGGCTACACCTTC. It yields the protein CAWSVRWGRFLGGYTF.

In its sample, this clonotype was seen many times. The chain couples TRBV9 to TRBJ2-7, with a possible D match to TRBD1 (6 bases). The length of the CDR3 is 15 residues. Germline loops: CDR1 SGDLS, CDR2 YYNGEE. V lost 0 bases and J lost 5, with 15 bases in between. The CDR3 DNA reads TGTGCCAGCAGCGTAGCCGGGGCAGGGGCGCACGAGCAGTACTTC. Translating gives CASSVAGAGAHEQYF.

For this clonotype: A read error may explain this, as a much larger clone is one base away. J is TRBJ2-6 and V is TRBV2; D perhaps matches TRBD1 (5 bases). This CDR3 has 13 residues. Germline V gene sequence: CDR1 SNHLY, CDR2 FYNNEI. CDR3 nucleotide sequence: TGTGCCAGCAGAACAGTTGGGGCCAACGCCCTGACTTTC. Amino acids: CASRTVGANALTF. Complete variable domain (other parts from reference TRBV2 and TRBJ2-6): EPEVTQTPSHQVTQMGQEVILRCVPISNHLYFYWYRQILGQKVEFLVSFYNNEISEKSEIFDDQFSVERPDGSNFTLKIRSTKLEDSAMYFCASRTVGANALTFGAGSRLTVL.

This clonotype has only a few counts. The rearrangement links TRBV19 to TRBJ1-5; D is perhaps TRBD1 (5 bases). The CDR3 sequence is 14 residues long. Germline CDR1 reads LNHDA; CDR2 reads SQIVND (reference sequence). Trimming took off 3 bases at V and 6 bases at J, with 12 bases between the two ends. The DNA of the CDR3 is TGTGCCAGTAGTATCCCGGCGGGGGGTCAGCCCCAGCATTTT. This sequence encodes CASSIPAGGQPQHF.

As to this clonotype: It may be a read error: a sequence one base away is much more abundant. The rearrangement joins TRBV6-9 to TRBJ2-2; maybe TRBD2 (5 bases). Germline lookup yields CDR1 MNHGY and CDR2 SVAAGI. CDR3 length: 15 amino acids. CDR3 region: CAISYRLRDTGELFF. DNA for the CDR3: TGTGCCATCAGTTATCGGTTGAGGGACACCGGGGAGCTGTTTTTT.

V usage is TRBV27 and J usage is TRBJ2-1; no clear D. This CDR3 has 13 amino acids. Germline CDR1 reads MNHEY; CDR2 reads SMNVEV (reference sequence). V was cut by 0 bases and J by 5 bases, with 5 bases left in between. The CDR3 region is CASSLSPHNEQFF. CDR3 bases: TGTGCCAGCAGTTTATCCCCTCACAATGAGCAGTTCTTC.

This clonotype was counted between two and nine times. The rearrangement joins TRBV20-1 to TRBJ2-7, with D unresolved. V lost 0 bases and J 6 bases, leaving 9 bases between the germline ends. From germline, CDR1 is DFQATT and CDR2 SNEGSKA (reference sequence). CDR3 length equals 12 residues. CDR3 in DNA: TGCAGTGCTAGAGATCTCTCCGTCGAGCAGTACTTC. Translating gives CSARDLSVEQYF.